Detailed here is one T cell receptor (beta chain). The source of the sample is a study of blood T cell repertoires in COVID-19. Across the whole study: COVID-19 samples, acute and convalescent, were from the United States, Italy and Spain. PBMCs, B-cell-depleted T cells, or T cells provided the cDNA or gDNA that made up the material.

In the original processing: Amplification of reference gene primers provided the estimated nucleated cell counts. The table came from immunoSEQ multiplex PCR; TCRdb's copy has only in-frame clones and leaves some out. Clone size and the V and J calls come from that table; the DNA yielded D and trimming. Among 89,000 or so clones, around 85% were seen once, and the ten largest hold roughly 40%. Sequenced input: peripheral blood. This TCR came from a man older than 75 with acute or convalescent COVID-19.

CDR3 DNA sequence: TGCAGCGTTCACCCTTTCGGTGGCTACACCTTC. Translated, it gives CSVHPFGGYTF. The chain employs TRBV29-1 and TRBJ1-2; D is undetermined. This CDR3 has 11 amino acids. V was clipped by 5 bases and J by 7 bases, with 11 bases between them. Germline assignment: CDR1 SQVTM and CDR2 ANQGSEA.